This T cell receptor beta chain was found in a study of T cell repertoires in cytomegalovirus infection. Comment on this clonotype: Antigen specificity is unknown.

The study's findings and limits: CMV-specific TCR beta clonotypes restricted by HLA-C dominated the ex vivo response.

The CDR3 spans 16 residues. The V gene's germline CDR1 is SGHVS and CDR2 FQNEAQ. The V end lost 1 base, the J end lost 5 bases, and 17 bases lay between the germline ends. Using its own MiXCR run on the reads, TCRdb lists one record per CDR3 protein. The sample records 400,000 to 600,000 distinct CDR3 sequences, under 55% being singletons. The input for sequencing was cultured PBMCs, taken from culture after CMV antigen stimulation. The chain is built from TRBV7-8 and TRBJ2-5; D perhaps matches TRBD2 (6 bases). This TCR came from a human donor in good health (CMV status not recorded). Some clones in this sample may be carry-over from other donors' samples. This chain's CDR3 is CASSLDRGTGSETQYF. The CDR3 DNA reads TGTGCCAGCAGCTTAGACCGGGGGACCGGATCGGAGACCCAGTACTTC.